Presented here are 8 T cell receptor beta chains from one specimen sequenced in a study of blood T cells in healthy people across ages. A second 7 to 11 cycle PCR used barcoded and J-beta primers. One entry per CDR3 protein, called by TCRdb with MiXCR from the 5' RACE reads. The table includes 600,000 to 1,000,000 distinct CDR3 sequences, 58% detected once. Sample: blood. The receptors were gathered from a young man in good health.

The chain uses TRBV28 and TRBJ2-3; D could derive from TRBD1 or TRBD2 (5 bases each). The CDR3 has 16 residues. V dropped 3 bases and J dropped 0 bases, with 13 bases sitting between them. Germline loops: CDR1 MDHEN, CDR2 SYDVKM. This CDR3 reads CASSFRGAGSTDTQYF. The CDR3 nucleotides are TGTGCCAGCAGTTTCAGAGGGGCCGGTAGCACAGATACGCAGTATTTT.

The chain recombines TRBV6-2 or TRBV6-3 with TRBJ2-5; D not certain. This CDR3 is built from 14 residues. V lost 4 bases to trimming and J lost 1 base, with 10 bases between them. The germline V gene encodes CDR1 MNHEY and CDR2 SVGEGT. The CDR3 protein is CASSSTNIQETQYF. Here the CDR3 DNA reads TGTGCCAGCAGTTCCACCAACATCCAAGAGACCCAGTACTTC.

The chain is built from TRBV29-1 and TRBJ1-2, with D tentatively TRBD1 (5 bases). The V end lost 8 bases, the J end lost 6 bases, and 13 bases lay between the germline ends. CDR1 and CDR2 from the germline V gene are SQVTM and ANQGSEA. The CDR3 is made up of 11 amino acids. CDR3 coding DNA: TGCAGCCTCGACCGAGGGGATGGCTACACCTTC. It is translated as CSLDRGDGYTF.

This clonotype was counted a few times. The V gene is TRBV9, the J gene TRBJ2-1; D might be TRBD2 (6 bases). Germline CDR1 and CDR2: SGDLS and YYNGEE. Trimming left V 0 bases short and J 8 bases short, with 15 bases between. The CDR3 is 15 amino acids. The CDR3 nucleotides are TGTGCCAGCAGCGTAGCGGGAGCCTTACACTATGAGCAGTTCTTC. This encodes CASSVAGALHYEQFF.

The chain's CDR3 is CASSERRGGGNQPQHF. In DNA form, the CDR3 reads TGTGCCAGCAGTGAACGGCGGGGAGGTGGCAATCAGCCCCAGCATTTT. The rearrangement links TRBV2 to TRBJ1-5; no clear D. CDR1 and CDR2 from the germline V gene are SNHLY and FYNNEI. CDR3 length: 16 amino acids. V lost 2 bases and J lost 2, with 13 bases in between.

The CDR3 here is CSARVGGGRYTEAFF. CDR3 bases: TGCAGTGCTAGAGTTGGGGGCGGGAGGTACACTGAAGCTTTCTTT. V gene TRBV20-1 combines with J gene TRBJ1-1, with D tentatively TRBD1 (6 bases). The CDR3 is 15 amino acids. Trimming removed 1 base from V and 3 bases from J, with 15 bases in between. In germline, CDR1 is DFQATT, CDR2 SNEGSKA (reference sequence).

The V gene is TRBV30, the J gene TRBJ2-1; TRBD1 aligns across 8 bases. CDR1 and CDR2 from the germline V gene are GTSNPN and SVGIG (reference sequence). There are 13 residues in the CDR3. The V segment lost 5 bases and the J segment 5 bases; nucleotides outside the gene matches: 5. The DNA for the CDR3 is TGTGCCTGGTCGGCAGGGGGCCACAATGAGCAGTTCTTC. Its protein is CAWSAGGHNEQFF.

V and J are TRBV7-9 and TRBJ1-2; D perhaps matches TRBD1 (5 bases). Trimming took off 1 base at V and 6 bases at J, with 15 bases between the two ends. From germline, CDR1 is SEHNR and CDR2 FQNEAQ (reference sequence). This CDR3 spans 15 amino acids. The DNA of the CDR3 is TGTGCCAGCAGCTTAGAGCTATTGGGGGATAATGGCTACACCTTC. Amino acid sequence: CASSLELLGDNGYTF.